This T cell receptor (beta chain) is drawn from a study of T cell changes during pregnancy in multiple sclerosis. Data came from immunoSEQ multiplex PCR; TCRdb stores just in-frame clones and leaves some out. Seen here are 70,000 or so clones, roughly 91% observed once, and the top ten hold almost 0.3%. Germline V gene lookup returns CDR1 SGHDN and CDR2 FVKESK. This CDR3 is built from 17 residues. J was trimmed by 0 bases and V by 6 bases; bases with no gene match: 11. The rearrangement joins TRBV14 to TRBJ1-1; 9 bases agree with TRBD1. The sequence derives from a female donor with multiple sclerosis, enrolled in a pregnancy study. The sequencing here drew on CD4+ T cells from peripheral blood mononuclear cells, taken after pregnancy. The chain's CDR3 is CASRRLGQGFLNTEAFF. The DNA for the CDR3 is TGTGCCAGCAGGCGCCTTGGACAGGGGTTTTTGAACACTGAAGCTTTCTTT. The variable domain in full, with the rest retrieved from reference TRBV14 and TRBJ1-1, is EAGVTQFPSHSVIEKGQTVTLRCDPISGHDNLYWYRRVMGKEIKFLLHFVKESKQDESGMPNNRFLAERTGGTYSTLKVQPAELEDSGVYFCASRRLGQGFLNTEAFFGQGTRLTVV.